A single sample is the source of the 14 T cell receptor beta chains below, sequenced in a study of identical twins. TCRdb recomputed calls from the 5' RACE reads with MiXCR, one row per CDR3 protein. The sample includes 260,000 or so distinct CDR3 sequences, approximately 7.9% of them seen just once. The data also belong to a second study, concerning yellow fever vaccine responses in identical twins.

The sequencing sample was made of CD8+ T cells sorted from blood. The receptors originated from a woman aged 18 to 35 in good health.

This clonotype appeared many times. This chain uses TRBV15 with TRBJ1-5, with D tentatively TRBD1 (5 bases). This CDR3 has 15 residues. Trimming stripped 3 bases from V and 6 bases from J, with 15 bases between. CDR1 and CDR2 (germline): LNHNV, YYDKDF (reference sequence). CDR3 bases: TGTGCCACCAGCAGTAGTCGGGGGTTAAGTCAGCCCCAGCATTTT. Translating gives CATSSSRGLSQPQHF.

This clonotype was detected many times. The chain uses TRBV29-1 and TRBJ1-1; D may be TRBD1 (6 bases). CDR1 and CDR2 from the germline V gene are SQVTM and ANQGSEA. The CDR3 runs to 12 residues. V lost 6 bases to trimming and J lost 6 bases, with 14 bases between them. The CDR3 protein is CSVARQVAEAFF. CDR3 DNA sequence: TGCAGCGTGGCAAGACAGGTTGCTGAAGCTTTCTTT.

The V call is TRBV28, the J call TRBJ2-3; 9 bases agree with TRBD2. Germline lookup yields CDR1 MDHEN and CDR2 SYDVKM. The CDR3 is made up of 17 amino acids. V shed 5 bases, J shed 3 bases, and the junction held 12 bases outside the gene matches. This chain's CDR3 is CASSPYSGSTRTDTQYF. CDR3 DNA: TGTGCCAGCAGTCCCTATAGCGGGAGTACGAGGACAGATACGCAGTATTTT.

This clonotype was picked up a small number of times. The rearrangement links TRBV4-1 to TRBJ2-2; 7 positions agree with TRBD2. The CDR3 covers 15 residues. V lost 1 base, J lost 7 bases, and 6 bases stayed unmatched. Germline CDR1 reads MGHRA; CDR2 reads YSYEKL. CDR3 sequence: CASSQARGRDGELFF. In DNA, the CDR3 is TGCGCCAGCAGCCAAGCGCGGGGGAGGGACGGGGAGCTGTTTTTT.

This clonotype was detected ten times or more. The chain recombines TRBV5-5 with TRBJ2-7, with a weak D call TRBD2 (5 bases). Germline V lookup: CDR1 SGHKS, CDR2 YYEKEE (reference sequence). Trimming removed 5 bases at V and 2 bases at J, with 17 bases between. This CDR3 spans 15 amino acids. The CDR3 sequence is CASSYDAGETYEQYF. CDR3 sequence (DNA): TGTGCCAGCAGTTACGATGCCGGGGAGACCTACGAGCAGTACTTC.

This clonotype was recorded many times. This rearrangement joins TRBV12-5 to TRBJ1-2; D is unclear. In germline, CDR1 is LGHNT, CDR2 FRNRAP. Trimming removed 1 base at V and 4 bases at J, with 16 bases between. This CDR3 contains 16 residues. CDR3 sequence reads: CASGLEILDGSYGYTF. The CDR3 coding sequence is TGTGCTAGTGGTTTGGAGATCCTCGACGGCAGCTATGGCTACACCTTC.

The chain joins TRBV4-2 to TRBJ2-2; the D is unclear. Germline V gene sequence: CDR1 LGHNA, CDR2 YNFKEQ. The length of the CDR3 is 12 residues. V dropped 7 bases and J dropped 3 bases, with 6 bases sitting between them. The CDR3, as DNA: TGTGCCAGCAAGCAGGACACCGGGGAGCTGTTTTTT. This encodes CASKQDTGELFF.

This clonotype was counted between two and nine times. This chain uses TRBV6-1 with TRBJ1-2; 10 nucleotides match TRBD1. This CDR3 contains 15 residues. V was clipped by 1 base and J by 4 bases; unmatched bases: 3. Germline values: CDR1 MNHNS, CDR2 SASEGT. CDR3 region: CASSEVGTGVYGYTF. The CDR3 nucleotides read TGTGCCAGCAGTGAAGTGGGGACAGGGGTCTATGGCTACACCTTC.

This clonotype came up many times. The rearrangement uses TRBV15 and TRBJ2-1, with a tentative D call TRBD1 (5 bases). Germline V CDR1 and CDR2: LNHNV, YYDKDF (reference sequence). The CDR3 is 18 residues long. V dropped 7 bases and J dropped 6 bases, with 28 bases sitting between them. This chain's CDR3 is CATNPGVKGSPDGNEQFF. The CDR3 coding sequence is TGTGCCACCAACCCCGGCGTCAAGGGGTCTCCTGATGGCAATGAGCAGTTCTTC.

In its sample, this clonotype was seen many times. Written as DNA, the CDR3 is TGTGCCAGCAGTGCCGGGAACCATGAGCAGTTCTTC. Amino acids: CASSAGNHEQFF. The rearrangement uses TRBV12-3 or TRBV12-4 and TRBJ2-1; D may be TRBD2 (5 bases). V was pared by 5 bases and J by 8 bases, with 10 bases between. This CDR3 spans 12 amino acids.

This clonotype has a count of ten or more. The chain carries TRBV15 and TRBJ2-5, with 7 bases identical to TRBD1. V dropped 2 bases and J dropped 1; count of bases not matched to a gene: 4. The germline CDR1 and CDR2 sequences are LNHNV and YYDKDF (reference sequence). This CDR3 region has 15 residues. Here the CDR3 reads CATSRSRGSQETQYF. The CDR3 nucleotides are TGTGCCACCAGCAGATCCAGGGGGTCCCAAGAGACCCAGTACTTC.

In this sample, this clonotype turned up many times. The chain carries TRBV7-9 and TRBJ2-6; TRBD2 might be the D (5 bases). Trimming removed 3 bases at V and 6 bases at J, with 12 bases between. CDR1 is SEHNR and CDR2 is FQNEAQ in the germline V gene (reference sequence). CDR3 length: 15 residues. This CDR3 is CASSLAEGEANVLTF. The CDR3 region has the DNA TGTGCCAGCAGCTTGGCAGAGGGTGAGGCCAACGTCCTGACTTTC. Looking up the rest from reference TRBV7-9 and TRBJ2-6 gives the full variable domain: DTGVSQNPRHKITKRGQNVTFRCDPISEHNRLYWYRQTLGQGPEFLTYFQNEAQLEKSRLLSDRFSAERPKGSFSTLEIQRTEQGDSAMYLCASSLAEGEANVLTFGAGSRLTVL.

This clonotype appeared many times. The chain joins TRBV20-1 to TRBJ2-7; 11 bases fit TRBD2. This CDR3 comprises 12 residues. Germline CDR1 is DFQATT and CDR2 is SNEGSKA (reference sequence). The chain's CDR3 is CSVAGGTYEQYV. CDR3 coding DNA: TGCAGCGTAGCGGGGGGGACGTACGAGCAGTACGTC.

At least ten counts were recorded for this clonotype. The rearrangement uses TRBV27 and TRBJ2-1, with D perhaps matching TRBD2 (6 bases). This CDR3 has 12 residues. Germline values: CDR1 MNHEY, CDR2 SMNVEV (reference sequence). Deletions cut 8 bases from V and 10 bases from J, with 15 bases between. The chain's CDR3 is CASGRLVNEQFF. The CDR3 bases are TGTGCCAGCGGACGACTAGTCAACGAGCAGTTCTTC.